This section outlines one TCR beta chain sequence together with its context. This CDR3 is 15 amino acids long. Trimming took 2 bases from V and 4 from J; bases not matched to a gene: 3. CDR1 and CDR2 from the germline V gene are MNHEY and SVGEGT. Profiled with immunoSEQ multiplex PCR; TCRdb holds only in-frame clones, not every one. Among approximately 110,000 clones, 85% were seen once, and the ten largest hold 3.5% to 5%. These data come from a study of blood T cell repertoires in COVID-19. Study at large: Nucleic acid was either cDNA or gDNA, and it came from T cells, B-cell-depleted T cells, or PBMCs.

Input material: peripheral blood. This chain links TRBV6-2 or TRBV6-3 with TRBJ2-1; 9 positions match TRBD2. The receptor was isolated from a man in his fifties with acute or convalescent COVID-19. Written as DNA, the CDR3 is TGTGCCAGCAGTTACAGGACTAGCGCATACAATGAGCAGTTCTTC. This sequence encodes CASSYRTSAYNEQFF.